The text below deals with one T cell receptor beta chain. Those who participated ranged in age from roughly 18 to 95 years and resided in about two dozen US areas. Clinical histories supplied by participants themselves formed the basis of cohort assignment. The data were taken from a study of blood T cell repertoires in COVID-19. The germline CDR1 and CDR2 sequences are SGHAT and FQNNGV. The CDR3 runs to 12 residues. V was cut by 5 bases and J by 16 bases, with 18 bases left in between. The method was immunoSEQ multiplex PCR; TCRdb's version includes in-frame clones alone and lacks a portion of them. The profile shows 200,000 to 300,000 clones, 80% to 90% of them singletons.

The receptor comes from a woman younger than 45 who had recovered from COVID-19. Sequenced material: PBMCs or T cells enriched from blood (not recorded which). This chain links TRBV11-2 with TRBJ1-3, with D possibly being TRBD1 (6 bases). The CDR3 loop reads CASSPEIRTAYF. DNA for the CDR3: TGTGCCAGCAGCCCGGAAATAAGGACAGCGTATTTT. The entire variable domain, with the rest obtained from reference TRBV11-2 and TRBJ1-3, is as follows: EAGVAQSPRYKIIEKRQSVAFWCNPISGHATLYWYQQILGQGPKLLIQFQNNGVVDDSQLPKDRFSAERLKGVDSTLKIQPAKLEDSAVYLCASSPEIRTAYFGEGSWLTVV.